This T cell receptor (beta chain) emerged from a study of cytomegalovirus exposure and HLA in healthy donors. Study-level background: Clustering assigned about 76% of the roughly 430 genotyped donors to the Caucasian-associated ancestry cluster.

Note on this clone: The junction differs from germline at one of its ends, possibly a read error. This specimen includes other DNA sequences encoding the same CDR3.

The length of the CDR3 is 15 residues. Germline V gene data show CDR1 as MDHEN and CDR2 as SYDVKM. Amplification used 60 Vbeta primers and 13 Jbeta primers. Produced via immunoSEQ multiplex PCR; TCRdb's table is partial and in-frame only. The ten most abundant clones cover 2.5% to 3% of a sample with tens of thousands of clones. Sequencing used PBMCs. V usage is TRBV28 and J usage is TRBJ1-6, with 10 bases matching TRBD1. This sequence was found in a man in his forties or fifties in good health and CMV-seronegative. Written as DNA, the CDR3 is TGTGCCAGCAGTTTAGAGACAGGGGGCAATTCACCCCTTCACTTT. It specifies CASSLETGGNSPLHF.